Each of the 8 T cell receptor beta chains below was sequenced from the same sample in a study of early T cells in non-severe SARS-CoV-2 infection. TCRdb redid the calling of the 5' RACE reads with MiXCR, one entry per CDR3 protein. The sample contains about 38,000 distinct CDR3 sequences, 3.5% to 5% of which appear only once. Input material: whole blood. The receptors were gathered from an adult who was a healthcare worker with PCR-confirmed SARS-CoV-2 infection or an uninfected control (not recorded which).

This clonotype was counted ten times or more. This chain's CDR3 is CASSPSRAVYGYTF. DNA for the CDR3: TGTGCCAGCAGTCCCTCCCGGGCGGTCTATGGCTACACCTTC. This chain uses TRBV27 with TRBJ1-2; D gene uncertain. V dropped 5 bases and J dropped 4 bases, with 14 bases sitting between them. Germline CDR1 MNHEY, CDR2 SMNVEV (reference sequence). The CDR3 extends over 14 amino acids.

In this sample, this clonotype turned up a few times. The chain has TRBV4-1 and TRBJ1-1; weak D call: TRBD1 (5 bases). From germline, CDR1 is MGHRA and CDR2 YSYEKL. V was clipped by 1 base and J by 0 bases, with 9 bases between them. CDR3 size: 15 residues. The CDR3 loop is CASSQAVQVNTEAFF. The CDR3 DNA follows: TGCGCCAGCAGCCAAGCGGTACAGGTGAACACTGAAGCTTTCTTT.

This clonotype was seen many times. The gene calls are TRBV6-5 and TRBJ2-2, with D possibly matching TRBD1 (6 bases). CDR1 and CDR2 (germline): MNHEY, SVGAGI. This CDR3 region has 15 residues. V was pared by 6 bases and J by 6 bases, with 17 bases between. The CDR3 loop is CASRAVSGVPGELFF. The CDR3 DNA is TGTGCCAGCAGGGCGGTCTCAGGGGTCCCCGGGGAGCTGTTTTTT.

This clonotype was detected ten times or more. This chain uses TRBV12-3 or TRBV12-4 with TRBJ2-7, with a tentative D call TRBD1 (6 bases). The CDR3 has 20 amino acids. The V end lost 1 base, the J end lost 7 bases, and 32 bases lay between the germline ends. In nucleotides, the CDR3 is TGTGCCAGCAGTTTAGATGCCCGCTCTGCTCCGGGACAAATTACGAGGGAGCAGTACTTC. This gives the protein CASSLDARSAPGQITREQYF.

This clonotype was found a few times. The rearrangement uses TRBV3-1 and TRBJ2-3; TRBD2 matches at 9 bases. V lost 1 base and J lost 2; bases outside the gene matches: 4. Germline V gene data show CDR1 as LGHDT and CDR2 as YNNKEL (reference sequence). The CDR3 is made up of 16 amino acids. This chain's CDR3 is CASSQGPSGATDTQYF. CDR3 DNA: TGTGCCAGCAGCCAAGGGCCTAGCGGGGCCACAGATACGCAGTATTTT.

The chain couples TRBV10-2 to TRBJ1-1; D gene uncertain. The CDR3 spans 16 residues. V lost 3 bases and J lost 0, with 14 bases in between. Germline-derived CDR1 and CDR2 are WSHSY and SAAADI. The CDR3 loop reads CASSDGSHGMNTEAFF. CDR3 DNA: TGCGCCAGCAGTGATGGCTCGCATGGTATGAACACTGAAGCTTTCTTT.

At least ten counts were recorded for this clonotype. This chain links TRBV20-1 with TRBJ2-3; D ambiguous. Trimming removed 2 bases at V and 6 bases at J, with 15 bases between. Germline loops: CDR1 DFQATT, CDR2 SNEGSKA (reference sequence). This CDR3 spans 14 amino acids. CDR3 DNA sequence: TGCAGTGCTAGAAAGGTCCTCACATCCGATACGCAGTATTTT. It codes for CSARKVLTSDTQYF.

There are many counts of this clonotype. This chain links TRBV6-6 with TRBJ2-1, with TRBD1 matching 7 bases. The CDR3 extends over 17 amino acids. CDR1 is MNHNY, CDR2 SVGAGI, per germline (reference sequence). V shed 8 bases and J 0 bases; nucleotides not matched to a gene: 13. This CDR3 is CASQDRERVSSYNEQFF. The CDR3 DNA sequence: TGTGCCAGCCAAGACAGGGAGAGGGTTAGCTCCTACAATGAGCAGTTCTTC.